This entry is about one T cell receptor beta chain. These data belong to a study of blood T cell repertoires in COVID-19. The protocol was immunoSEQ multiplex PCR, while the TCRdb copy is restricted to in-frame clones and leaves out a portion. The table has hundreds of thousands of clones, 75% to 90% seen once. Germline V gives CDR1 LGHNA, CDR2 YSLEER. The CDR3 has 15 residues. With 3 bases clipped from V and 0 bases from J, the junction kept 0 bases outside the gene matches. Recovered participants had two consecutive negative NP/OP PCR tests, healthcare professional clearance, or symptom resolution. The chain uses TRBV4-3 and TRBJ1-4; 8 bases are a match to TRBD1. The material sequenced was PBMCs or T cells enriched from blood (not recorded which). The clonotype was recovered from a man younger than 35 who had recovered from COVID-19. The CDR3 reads CASSQGQATNEKLFF. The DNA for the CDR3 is TGCGCCAGCAGCCAGGGACAGGCAACTAATGAAAAACTGTTTTTT.